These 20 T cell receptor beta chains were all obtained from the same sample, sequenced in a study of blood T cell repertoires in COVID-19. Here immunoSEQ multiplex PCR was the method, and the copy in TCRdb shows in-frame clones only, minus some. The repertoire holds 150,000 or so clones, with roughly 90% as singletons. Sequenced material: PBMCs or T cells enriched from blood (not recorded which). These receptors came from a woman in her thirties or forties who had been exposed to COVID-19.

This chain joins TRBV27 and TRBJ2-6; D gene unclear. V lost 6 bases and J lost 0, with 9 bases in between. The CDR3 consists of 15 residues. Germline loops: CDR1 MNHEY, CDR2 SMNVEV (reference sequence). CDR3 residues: CASRTRNSGANVLTF. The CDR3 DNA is TGTGCCAGCAGGACACGCAACTCTGGGGCCAACGTCCTGACTTTC.

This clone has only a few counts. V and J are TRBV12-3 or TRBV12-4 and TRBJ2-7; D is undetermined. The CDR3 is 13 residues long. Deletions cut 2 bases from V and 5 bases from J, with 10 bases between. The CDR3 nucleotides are TGTGCCAGCAGTTTAACCCGACGGGACGAGCAGTACTTC. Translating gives CASSLTRRDEQYF.

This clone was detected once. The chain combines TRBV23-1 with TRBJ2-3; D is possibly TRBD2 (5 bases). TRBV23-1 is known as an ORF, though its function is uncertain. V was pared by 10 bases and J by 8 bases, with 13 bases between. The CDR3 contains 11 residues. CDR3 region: CAISKEATQYF. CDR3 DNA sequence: TGCGCCATCTCTAAGGAGGCTACGCAGTATTTT.

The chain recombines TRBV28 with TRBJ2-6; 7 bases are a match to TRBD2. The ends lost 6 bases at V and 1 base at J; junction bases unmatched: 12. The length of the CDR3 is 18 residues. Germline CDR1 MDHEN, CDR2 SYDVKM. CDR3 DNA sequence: TGTGCCAGCAGCCCGGGGAGGGGAAAGGGGTCTGGGGCCAACGTCCTGACTTTC. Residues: CASSPGRGKGSGANVLTF.

In nucleotides, the CDR3 is TGTGCCAGCAGTCCTGGGGACAGAGGCTACGAGCAGTACTTC. Protein sequence: CASSPGDRGYEQYF. The rearrangement links TRBV28 to TRBJ2-7; 7 nucleotides align to TRBD1. The J segment lost 3 bases and the V segment lost 5 bases, leaving 7 bases of the junction unmatched. Germline V gives CDR1 MDHEN, CDR2 SYDVKM. The CDR3 totals 14 residues.

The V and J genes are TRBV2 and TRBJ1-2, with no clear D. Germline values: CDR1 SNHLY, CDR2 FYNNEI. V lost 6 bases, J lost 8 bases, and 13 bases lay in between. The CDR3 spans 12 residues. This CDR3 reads CASSPGSWGYTF. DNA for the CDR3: TGTGCCAGCAGCCCGGGGTCCTGGGGCTACACCTTC. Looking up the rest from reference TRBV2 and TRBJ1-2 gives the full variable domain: EPEVTQTPSHQVTQMGQEVILRCVPISNHLYFYWYRQILGQKVEFLVSFYNNEISEKSEIFDDQFSVERPDGSNFTLKIRSTKLEDSAMYFCASSPGSWGYTFGSGTRLTVV.

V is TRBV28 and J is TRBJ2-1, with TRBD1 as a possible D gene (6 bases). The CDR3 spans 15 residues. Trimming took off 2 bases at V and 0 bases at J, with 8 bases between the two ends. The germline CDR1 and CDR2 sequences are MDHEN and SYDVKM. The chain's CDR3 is CASSLLDSSYNEQFF. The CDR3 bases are TGTGCCAGCAGTTTACTGGACAGCTCCTACAATGAGCAGTTCTTC.

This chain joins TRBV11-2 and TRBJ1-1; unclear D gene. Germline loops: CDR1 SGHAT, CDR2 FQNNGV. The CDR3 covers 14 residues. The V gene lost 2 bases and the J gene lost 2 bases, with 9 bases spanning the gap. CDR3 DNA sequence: TGTGCCAGCAGCTTAAAACGTGGCAACACTGAAGCTTTCTTT. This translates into CASSLKRGNTEAFF.

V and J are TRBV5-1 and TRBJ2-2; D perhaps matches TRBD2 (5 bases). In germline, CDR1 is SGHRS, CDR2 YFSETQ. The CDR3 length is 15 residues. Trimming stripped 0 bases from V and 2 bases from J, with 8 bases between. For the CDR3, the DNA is TGCGCCAGCAGCTTGGGACTACCTAACACCGGGGAGCTGTTTTTT. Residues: CASSLGLPNTGELFF. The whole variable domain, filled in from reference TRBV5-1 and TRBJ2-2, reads KAGVTQTPRYLIKTRGQQVTLSCSPISGHRSVSWYQQTPGQGLQFLFEYFSETQRNKGNFPGRFSGRQFSNSRSEMNVSTLELGDSALYLCASSLGLPNTGELFFGEGSRLTVL.

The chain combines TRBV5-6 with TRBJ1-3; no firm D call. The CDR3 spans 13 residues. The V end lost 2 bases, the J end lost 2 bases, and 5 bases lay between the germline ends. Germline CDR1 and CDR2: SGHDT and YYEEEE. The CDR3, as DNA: TGTGCCAGCAGCTTTTCAGCTGGAAACACCATATATTTT. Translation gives CASSFSAGNTIYF.

The CDR3 reads CASRPGQSRHEQYF. DNA for the CDR3: TGTGCCAGCAGACCGGGACAATCCCGCCACGAGCAGTACTTC. The chain carries TRBV6-6 and TRBJ2-7; the D gene is possibly TRBD1 (6 bases). Between the trimmed V and J ends, which lost 6 bases and 5 bases, there was a span of 17 bases. This CDR3 is built from 14 residues. Per the germline V gene, CDR1 is MNHNY and CDR2 is SVGAGI (reference sequence).

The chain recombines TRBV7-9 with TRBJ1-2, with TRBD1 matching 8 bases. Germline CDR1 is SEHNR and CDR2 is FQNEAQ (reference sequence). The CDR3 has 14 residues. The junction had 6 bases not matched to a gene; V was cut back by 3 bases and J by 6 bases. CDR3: CASSFSSGGNGYTF. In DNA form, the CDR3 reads TGTGCCAGCAGCTTCAGTTCAGGGGGCAATGGCTACACCTTC.

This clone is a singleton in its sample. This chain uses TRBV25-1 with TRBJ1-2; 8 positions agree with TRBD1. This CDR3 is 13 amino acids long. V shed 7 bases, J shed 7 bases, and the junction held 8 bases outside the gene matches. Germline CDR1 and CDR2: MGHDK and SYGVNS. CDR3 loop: CASTLGDRSGYTF. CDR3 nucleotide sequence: TGTGCCAGCACCCTTGGGGACAGGAGTGGCTACACCTTC.

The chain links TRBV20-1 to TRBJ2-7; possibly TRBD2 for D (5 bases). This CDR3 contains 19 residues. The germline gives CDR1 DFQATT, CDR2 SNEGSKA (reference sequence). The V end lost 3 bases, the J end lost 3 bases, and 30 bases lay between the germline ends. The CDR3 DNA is TGCAGTGCTAGTGTCGCTTGGACTCACTCCTCTGAAAAGCACTACGAGCAGTACTTC. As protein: CSASVAWTHSSEKHYEQYF.

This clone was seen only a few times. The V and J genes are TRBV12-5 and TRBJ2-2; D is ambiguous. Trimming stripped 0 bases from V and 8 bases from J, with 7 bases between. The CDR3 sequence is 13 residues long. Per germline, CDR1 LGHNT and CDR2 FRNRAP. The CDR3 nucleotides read TGTGCTAGTGGTTTGGTACTTGTGGGGGAGCTGTTTTTT. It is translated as CASGLVLVGELFF.

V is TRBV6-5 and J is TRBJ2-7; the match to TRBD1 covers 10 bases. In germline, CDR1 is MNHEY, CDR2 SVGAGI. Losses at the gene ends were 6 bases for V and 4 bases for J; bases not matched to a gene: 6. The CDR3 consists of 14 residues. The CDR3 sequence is CASRLGTGEYEQYF. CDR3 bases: TGTGCCAGCAGACTCGGGACAGGGGAATACGAGCAGTACTTC.

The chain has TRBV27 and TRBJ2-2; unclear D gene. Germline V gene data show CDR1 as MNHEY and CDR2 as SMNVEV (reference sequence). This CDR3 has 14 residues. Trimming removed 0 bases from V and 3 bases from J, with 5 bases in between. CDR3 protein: CASSLSAYTGELFF. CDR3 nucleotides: TGTGCCAGCAGTTTATCAGCGTACACCGGGGAGCTGTTTTTT.

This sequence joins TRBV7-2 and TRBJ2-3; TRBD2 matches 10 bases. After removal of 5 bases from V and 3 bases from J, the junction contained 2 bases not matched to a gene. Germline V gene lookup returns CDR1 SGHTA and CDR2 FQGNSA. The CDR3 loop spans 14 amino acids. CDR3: CASSVSGRTDTQYF. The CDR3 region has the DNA TGTGCCAGCAGCGTTAGCGGGAGGACAGATACGCAGTATTTT.

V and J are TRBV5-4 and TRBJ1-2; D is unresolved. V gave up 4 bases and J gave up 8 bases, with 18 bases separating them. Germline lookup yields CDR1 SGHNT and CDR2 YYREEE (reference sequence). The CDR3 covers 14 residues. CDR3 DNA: TGTGCCAGCAGCCCCCGCGAGGGCTCCCGGGGCTACACCTTC. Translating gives CASSPREGSRGYTF.

CDR3 in amino acids: CASSLGLAPTYEQYF. CDR3 bases: TGTGCCAGCAGCTTAGGGCTAGCGCCAACCTACGAGCAGTACTTC. The chain has TRBV13 and TRBJ2-7, with D perhaps TRBD2 (6 bases). Germline-derived CDR1 and CDR2 are PRHDT and FYEKMQ (reference sequence). The CDR3 runs to 15 residues. V gave up 0 bases and J gave up 2 bases, with 11 bases separating them. The whole variable domain, remainder taken from reference TRBV13 and TRBJ2-7, is AAGVIQSPRHLIKEKRETATLKCYPIPRHDTVYWYQQGPGQDPQFLISFYEKMQSDKGSIPDRFSAQQFSDYHSELNMSSLELGDSALYFCASSLGLAPTYEQYFGPGTRLTVT.